One and the same sample provided the 25 T cell receptor beta chains below, sequenced in a study of T cell changes during pregnancy in multiple sclerosis. Here immunoSEQ multiplex PCR was the method, and the copy in TCRdb shows in-frame clones only, minus some. This table holds tens of thousands of clones, roughly 92% found once. The source was peripheral blood, collected after pregnancy. The receptors originated from a female donor in good health, enrolled as a control in a pregnancy study.

The V call is TRBV27, the J call TRBJ2-3; no firm D call. The CDR3 is made up of 15 amino acids. Germline V gene data show CDR1 as MNHEY and CDR2 as SMNVEV (reference sequence). With 3 bases removed from V and 4 bases from J, the gap between germline ends came to 14 bases. CDR3 residues: CASSFGGSPPDTQYF. The CDR3 nucleotides read TGTGCCAGCAGTTTCGGCGGCTCCCCACCAGATACGCAGTATTTT.

This clone occurred a few times. The chain joins TRBV13 to TRBJ2-3; D is undetermined. The CDR3 covers 12 residues. The ends were cut back, 5 bases at V and 0 bases at J, with 3 bases in the middle. CDR1 and CDR2 from the germline V gene are PRHDT and FYEKMQ (reference sequence). CDR3 residues: CASSPSTDTQYF. In nucleotides, the CDR3 is TGTGCCAGCAGCCCGAGCACAGATACGCAGTATTTT.

This rearrangement joins TRBV10-2 to TRBJ1-5; tentative D call: TRBD1 (5 bases). Germline assignment: CDR1 WSHSY and CDR2 SAAADI. There are 13 residues in the CDR3. The V end was cut by 5 bases, the J end by 4 bases, with 9 bases between. The CDR3 DNA sequence: TGCGCCAGCAGTAGTTCAGGGAATCAGCCCCAGCATTTT. Protein product: CASSSSGNQPQHF.

This clone was seen a single time. The chain couples TRBV2 to TRBJ2-5; 11 positions match TRBD2. The germline V gene encodes CDR1 SNHLY and CDR2 FYNNEI. Trimming removed 0 bases from V and 5 bases from J; junction bases left unmatched: 5. The length of the CDR3 is 16 residues. The CDR3 sequence: CASSEAMGLAVETQYF. In DNA, the CDR3 is TGTGCCAGCAGTGAAGCGATGGGACTAGCGGTGGAGACCCAGTACTTC.

V is TRBV6-5 and J is TRBJ2-7; D gene ambiguous. CDR1 is MNHEY, CDR2 SVGAGI, per germline. The CDR3 is 12 residues long. V was pared by 6 bases and J by 0 bases, with 6 bases between. In DNA form, the CDR3 reads TGTGCCAGCAGCCAGGACTCCTACGAGCAGTACTTC. Protein product: CASSQDSYEQYF.

This chain uses TRBV11-3 with TRBJ2-7; D not certain. Per the germline V gene, CDR1 is SGHNT and CDR2 is YENEEA. The CDR3 loop spans 13 amino acids. Trimming pared 2 bases from V and 2 bases from J, leaving 7 bases between. CDR3 amino acids: CASSLTHTYEQYF. As DNA, the CDR3 is TGTGCCAGCAGCTTAACCCACACCTACGAGCAGTACTTC.

V is TRBV28 and J is TRBJ2-1, with 9 bases identical to TRBD1. Germline V lookup: CDR1 MDHEN, CDR2 SYDVKM. This CDR3 region has 15 residues. The trim removed 4 bases at V and 8 bases at J, leaving 9 bases unmatched. The CDR3 sequence: CASSSRGTGMDEQFF. The CDR3 DNA reads as TGTGCCAGCAGTTCCCGCGGGACAGGGATGGATGAGCAGTTCTTC.

This CDR3 is CASSLAPETQYF. The DNA of the CDR3 is TGTGCCAGCAGCTTAGCTCCGGAGACCCAGTACTTC. The chain combines TRBV7-9 with TRBJ2-5, with D uncertain. CDR1 is SEHNR, CDR2 FQNEAQ, per germline (reference sequence). Trimming removed 0 bases at V and 5 bases at J, with 4 bases between. The CDR3 is made up of 12 amino acids. Filled out from reference TRBV7-9 and TRBJ2-5, the complete variable domain reads DTGVSQNPRHKITKRGQNVTFRCDPISEHNRLYWYRQTLGQGPEFLTYFQNEAQLEKSRLLSDRFSAERPKGSFSTLEIQRTEQGDSAMYLCASSLAPETQYFGPGTRLLVL.

This sequence joins TRBV19 and TRBJ1-6; D is unresolved. V dropped 4 bases and J dropped 0 bases, with 4 bases sitting between them. The CDR3 has 14 amino acids. Germline CDR1 LNHDA, CDR2 SQIVND (reference sequence). This CDR3 is CASSKSSYNSPLHF. CDR3 DNA: TGTGCCAGTAGTAAGAGCTCCTATAATTCACCCCTCCACTTT.

The V call is TRBV7-8, the J call TRBJ2-3, with TRBD2 as a possible D gene (5 bases). Germline loops: CDR1 SGHVS, CDR2 FQNEAQ. The CDR3 is made up of 15 amino acids. The germline V and J ends were trimmed by 1 base and 3 bases, with 11 bases remaining between them. CDR3 sequence: CASSLDRPGTDTQYF. The CDR3 region has the DNA TGTGCCAGCAGCTTAGATCGCCCGGGGACAGATACGCAGTATTTT. Combining the CDR3 with reference TRBV7-8 and TRBJ2-3 gives the whole variable domain GAGVSQSPRYKVAKRGQDVALRCDPISGHVSLFWYQQALGQGPEFLTYFQNEAQLDKSGLPSDRFFAERPEGSVSTLKIQRTQQEDSAVYLCASSLDRPGTDTQYFGPGTRLTVL.

This chain links TRBV12-5 with TRBJ1-1; the D gene is possibly TRBD1 (5 bases). Deletions cut 3 bases from V and 3 bases from J, with 23 bases between. The CDR3 covers 18 residues. Germline CDR1 LGHNT, CDR2 FRNRAP. CDR3 nucleotides: TGTGCTAGTGGTTTTATAAAGACGGGGGGAATTTGGGACACTGAAGCTTTCTTT. Residues: CASGFIKTGGIWDTEAFF.

The rearrangement joins TRBV18 to TRBJ2-5, with 16 bases that match TRBD2. The trim removed 3 bases at V and 5 bases at J, leaving 3 bases unmatched. Per germline, CDR1 KGHSH and CDR2 LQKENI. There are 16 residues in the CDR3. The CDR3 protein is CASSPPGLAGGETQYF. The CDR3 bases are TGTGCCAGCTCACCGCCGGGACTAGCGGGAGGGGAGACCCAGTACTTC.

The table lists this clone with a few counts. This chain joins TRBV21-1 and TRBJ2-5; no DNA check was done on the table's D call, TRBD2. TRBV21-1 counts as a pseudogene. The CDR3 consists of 16 residues. The CDR3 region is CASSKVRTSGRETQYF. Here the CDR3 DNA reads TGTGCCAGCAGCAAAGTTCGAACTAGCGGGAGAGAGACCCAGTACTTC.

The CDR3 nucleotides read TGTGCCAGCAGCCTAGGACAGGGGGACTCCGGGGAGCTGTTTTTT. This gives the protein CASSLGQGDSGELFF. The chain recombines TRBV4-2 with TRBJ2-2, with 10 bases fitting TRBD1. The germline gives CDR1 LGHNA, CDR2 YNFKEQ. The V segment lost 4 bases and the J segment 6 bases; nucleotides outside the gene matches: 5. The CDR3 loop spans 15 amino acids.

The genes are TRBV7-2 and TRBJ2-7; no clear D gene. This CDR3 has 12 residues. V lost 5 bases and J lost 5, with 10 bases in between. Germline lookup yields CDR1 SGHTA and CDR2 FQGNSA. For the CDR3, the DNA is TGTGCCAGCAGCCGGAGTGTCCACGAGCAGTACTTC. It codes for CASSRSVHEQYF.

The chain combines TRBV6-1 with TRBJ2-1, with a tentative D call TRBD2 (6 bases). This CDR3 has 13 amino acids. Germline CDR1 reads MNHNS; CDR2 reads SASEGT. V was cut by 6 bases and J by 4 bases, with 10 bases left in between. The CDR3, as DNA: TGTGCCAGCAGCCCCGGGGGTTACAATGAGCAGTTCTTC. It encodes CASSPGGYNEQFF.

The chain joins TRBV9 to TRBJ2-1; 10 bases are shared with TRBD2. From germline, CDR1 is SGDLS and CDR2 YYNGEE. The junction had 10 bases not matched to a gene; V was cut back by 4 bases and J by 9 bases. The CDR3 covers 15 residues. The CDR3: CASSLSAGGPIEQFF. For the CDR3, the DNA is TGTGCCAGCAGCCTCTCAGCGGGAGGGCCGATTGAGCAGTTCTTC.

The rearrangement uses TRBV18 and TRBJ2-7, with 8 bases matching TRBD2. Germline CDR1 is KGHSH and CDR2 is LQKENI. This CDR3 has 16 amino acids. Trimming removed 3 bases from V and 3 bases from J; junction bases left unmatched: 10. CDR3 bases: TGTGCCAGCTCACCCGCAACCGGGACTAGAGGCTACGAGCAGTACTTC. The encoded protein is CASSPATGTRGYEQYF. The full variable domain, in which reference TRBV18 and TRBJ2-7 provide the parts outside the CDR3, is NAGVMQNPRHLVRRRGQEARLRCSPMKGHSHVYWYRQLPEEGLKFMVYLQKENIIDESGMPKERFSAEFPKEGPSILRIQQVVRGDSAAYFCASSPATGTRGYEQYFGPGTRLTVT.

The chain joins TRBV5-4 to TRBJ2-7; TRBD1 matches 7 bases. This CDR3 is built from 16 residues. J gave up 4 bases and V 0 bases, and 10 bases lay outside the gene matches. Germline V gives CDR1 SGHNT, CDR2 YYREEE (reference sequence). The CDR3 here is CASSLELLGQSYEQYF. In DNA form, the CDR3 reads TGTGCCAGCAGCTTGGAACTTTTGGGACAGAGTTACGAGCAGTACTTC.

V usage is TRBV23-1 and J usage is TRBJ2-5; D possibly corresponds to TRBD1 (5 bases). TRBV23-1 is labeled an ORF, and its function is uncertain. V lost 4 bases to trimming and J lost 1 base, with 10 bases between them. CDR3 length: 14 amino acids. CDR3 residues: CASSPPDIQETQYF. In DNA form, the CDR3 reads TGCGCCAGCAGTCCCCCGGACATCCAAGAGACCCAGTACTTC.

This chain joins TRBV28 and TRBJ2-1; D gene unclear. The CDR3 spans 11 residues. The germline V gene has CDR1 MDHEN and CDR2 SYDVKM. V was pared by 7 bases and J by 5 bases, with 6 bases between. The CDR3 spells CASKTNNEQFF. In DNA, the CDR3 is TGTGCCAGCAAGACAAACAATGAGCAGTTCTTC.

This clone was observed once. V is TRBV19 and J is TRBJ2-1, with 11 bases identical to TRBD1. Germline V gene data show CDR1 as LNHDA and CDR2 as SQIVND (reference sequence). V lost 5 bases, J lost 8 bases, and 5 bases stayed unmatched. This CDR3 contains 14 residues. CDR3 nucleotides: TGTGCCAGTAGTTTAGGACAGGGGGCCGATGAGCAGTTCTTC. Protein product: CASSLGQGADEQFF.

The V call is TRBV5-6, the J call TRBJ2-1, with TRBD2 matching 8 bases. After removal of 4 bases from V and 7 bases from J, the junction contained 7 bases not matched to a gene. The CDR3 runs to 14 residues. CDR1 is SGHDT and CDR2 is YYEEEE in the germline V gene. For the CDR3, the DNA is TGTGCCAGCAGCCTCGGACTAGCCCCGAATGAGCAGTTCTTC. Its translation: CASSLGLAPNEQFF.

This chain links TRBV28 with TRBJ1-3; D call uncertain. In germline, CDR1 is MDHEN, CDR2 SYDVKM. This CDR3 spans 17 amino acids. V lost 4 bases and J lost 2, with 18 bases in between. The CDR3 loop reads CASSSPGRPYTGNTIYF. The DNA of the CDR3 is TGTGCCAGCAGTTCCCCGGGGAGGCCCTACACTGGAAACACCATATATTTT.

V and J are TRBV11-2 and TRBJ1-5, with TRBD1 as a possible D gene (6 bases). The CDR3 length is 19 residues. The germline V gene has CDR1 SGHAT and CDR2 FQNNGV. Trimming took 5 bases from V and 0 from J, leaving 23 bases between them. The CDR3 DNA sequence: TGTGCCAGCAGCCCACGGGCAGGGGTAATCCCCCTTAGCAATCAGCCCCAGCATTTT. It specifies CASSPRAGVIPLSNQPQHF.